These 5 T cell receptor beta chains came from one sample sequenced in a study of PD-L1 blockade in urothelial cancer. Libraries were prepared by immunoSEQ multiplex PCR; TCRdb keeps only in-frame clonotypes and omits some of them. The sample has about 80,000 clones, roughly 90% seen once. The sample here was PBMCs, taken around atezolizumab (anti-PD-L1) treatment. These receptors were obtained from a woman in her 70s with urothelial cancer.

The rearrangement links TRBV7-2 to TRBJ2-7; TRBD1 agrees at 7 bases. CDR1 and CDR2 (germline): SGHTA, FQGNSA. The CDR3 runs 15 residues. Germline trimming cut 2 bases from V and 0 bases from J; bases unmatched to any gene: 4. CDR3 region: CASSLSGQYSYEQYF. The CDR3 DNA follows: TGTGCCAGCAGCTTATCGGGACAGTACTCCTACGAGCAGTACTTC.

The chain uses TRBV11-2 and TRBJ2-2, with 8 bases identical to TRBD1. This CDR3 comprises 15 residues. The germline CDR1 and CDR2 sequences are SGHAT and FQNNGV. The V gene end was trimmed by 0 bases and the J gene end by 6 bases; junction bases not matched to a gene: 3. Written as DNA, the CDR3 is TGTGCCAGCAGCTTAGAAGGCAGGGGGCCCGGGGAGCTGTTTTTT. As protein: CASSLEGRGPGELFF. The full variable domain, rest sourced from reference TRBV11-2 and TRBJ2-2, is EAGVAQSPRYKIIEKRQSVAFWCNPISGHATLYWYQQILGQGPKLLIQFQNNGVVDDSQLPKDRFSAERLKGVDSTLKIQPAKLEDSAVYLCASSLEGRGPGELFFGEGSRLTVL.

This sequence joins TRBV5-5 and TRBJ1-1; no clear D gene. Germline V gene data show CDR1 as SGHKS and CDR2 as YYEKEE (reference sequence). The CDR3 runs 15 residues. Trimming pared 0 bases from V and 0 bases from J, leaving 9 bases between. Here the CDR3 reads CASSLGQRMNTEAFF. CDR3 coding DNA: TGTGCCAGCAGCTTGGGACAAAGAATGAACACTGAAGCTTTCTTT.

This sequence joins TRBV18 and TRBJ2-5; TRBD1 matches 9 bases. Germline values: CDR1 KGHSH, CDR2 LQKENI. The CDR3 spans 14 residues. Trimming at V came to 4 bases and at J to 2 bases, leaving 2 bases not matched to a gene. In nucleotides, the CDR3 is TGTGCCAGCTCACAGGACAGGGGACAAGAGACCCAGTACTTC. This gives the protein CASSQDRGQETQYF.

This chain links TRBV30 with TRBJ1-6; D call uncertain. V was trimmed by 3 bases and J by 10 bases, leaving 13 bases between them. CDR1 is GTSNPN and CDR2 is SVGIG in the germline V gene (reference sequence). The length of the CDR3 is 13 residues. CDR3 sequence (DNA): TGTGCCTGGAGCTTCGGGATTCAGTCACCCCTCCACTTT. Translation: CAWSFGIQSPLHF.